The T cell receptor (beta chain) described here comes from a study of OX40 agonist ivuxolimab in advanced cancers. The CDR3 loop spans 15 amino acids. CDR1 is LNHDA and CDR2 is SQIVND in the germline V gene (reference sequence). The V segment lost 6 bases and the J segment 1 base; nucleotides outside the gene matches: 4. On this clone itself: Antigen: not known.

Repertoires were generated with immunoSEQ multiplex PCR, while TCRdb's copy carries only in-frame clones and drops some. The table has about 86,000 clones, roughly 87% seen once. General study results and limits: In the 0.1-3.0 mg/kg groups, partial responders showed among the lowest expansion.

The genes are TRBV19 and TRBJ1-4, with 8 positions matching TRBD1. The clonotype was recovered from an adult with an advanced solid tumor such as melanoma, head and neck, liver or kidney cancer. Material: CD4+ or CD8+ T cells sorted from blood, obtained in a trial of the OX40 agonist ivuxolimab. The CDR3 bases are TGTGCCAGTAGCCAGGGGGCTCGAACTAATGAAAAACTGTTTTTT. Translating gives CASSQGARTNEKLFF.